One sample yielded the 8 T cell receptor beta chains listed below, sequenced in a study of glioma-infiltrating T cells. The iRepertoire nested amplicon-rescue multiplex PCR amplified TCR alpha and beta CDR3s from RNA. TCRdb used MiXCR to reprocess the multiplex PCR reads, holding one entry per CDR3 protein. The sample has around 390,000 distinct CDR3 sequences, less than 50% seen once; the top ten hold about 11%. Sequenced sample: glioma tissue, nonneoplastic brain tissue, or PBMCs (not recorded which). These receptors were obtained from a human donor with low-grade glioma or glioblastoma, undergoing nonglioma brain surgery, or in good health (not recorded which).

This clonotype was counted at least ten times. Written as DNA, the CDR3 is TGTGCCAGCAGGAGCGGGAGCGCGGTTTACGAGCAGTACTTC. Amino acids: CASRSGSAVYEQYF. This chain links TRBV27 with TRBJ2-7; TRBD2 agrees at 8 bases. This CDR3 contains 14 residues. Germline CDR1 is MNHEY and CDR2 is SMNVEV (reference sequence). The junction had 8 bases not matched to a gene; V was cut back by 6 bases and J by 4 bases.

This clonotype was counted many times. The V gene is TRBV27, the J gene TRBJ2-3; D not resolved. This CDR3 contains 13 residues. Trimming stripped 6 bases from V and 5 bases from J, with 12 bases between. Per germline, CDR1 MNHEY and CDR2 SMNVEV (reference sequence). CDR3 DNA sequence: TGTGCCAGCAGCCTTCCGACTGTAGATACGCAGTATTTT. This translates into CASSLPTVDTQYF.

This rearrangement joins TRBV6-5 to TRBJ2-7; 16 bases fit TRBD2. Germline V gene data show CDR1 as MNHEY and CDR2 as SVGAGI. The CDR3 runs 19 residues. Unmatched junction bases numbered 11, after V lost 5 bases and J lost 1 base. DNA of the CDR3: TGTGCCAGCAGTGTCACCGGGACTAGCGGGAGGGGAACATCCTACGAGCAGTACTTC. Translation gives CASSVTGTSGRGTSYEQYF.

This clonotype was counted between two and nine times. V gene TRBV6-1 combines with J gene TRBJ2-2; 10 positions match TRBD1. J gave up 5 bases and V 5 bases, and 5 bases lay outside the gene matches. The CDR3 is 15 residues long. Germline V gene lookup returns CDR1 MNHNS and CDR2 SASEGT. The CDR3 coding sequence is TGTGCCAGCAGTACGACAGGGGGCGTAACCGGGGAGCTGTTTTTT. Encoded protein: CASSTTGGVTGELFF.

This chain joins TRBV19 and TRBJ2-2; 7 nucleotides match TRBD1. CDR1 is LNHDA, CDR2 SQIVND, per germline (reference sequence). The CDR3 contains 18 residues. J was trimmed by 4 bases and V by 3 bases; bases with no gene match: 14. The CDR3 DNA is TGTGCCAGTAGTATCCCACCACGACAGGGTCCATTCACCGGGGAGCTGTTTTTT. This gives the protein CASSIPPRQGPFTGELFF.

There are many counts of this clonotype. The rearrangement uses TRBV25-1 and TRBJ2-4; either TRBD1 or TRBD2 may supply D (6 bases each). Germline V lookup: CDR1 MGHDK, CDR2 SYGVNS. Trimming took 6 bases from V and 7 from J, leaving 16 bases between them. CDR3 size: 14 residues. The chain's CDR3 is CASSEGGHTNIQYF. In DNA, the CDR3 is TGTGCCAGCAGCGAGGGGGGACATACTAACATTCAGTACTTC.

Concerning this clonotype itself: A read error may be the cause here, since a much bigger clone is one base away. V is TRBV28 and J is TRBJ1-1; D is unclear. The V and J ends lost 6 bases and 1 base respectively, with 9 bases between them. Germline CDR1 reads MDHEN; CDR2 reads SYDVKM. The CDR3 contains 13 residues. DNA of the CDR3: TGTGCCAGCAGATATCACGGGAACACTGAAGCTTTCTTT. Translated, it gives CASRYHGNTEAFF.

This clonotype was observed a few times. CDR3 DNA sequence: TGTGCCAGCAGTCCCTATCCTTGGGAGACCAGGCACACTGAAGCTTTCTTT. Translated, it gives CASSPYPWETRHTEAFF. The gene calls are TRBV28 and TRBJ1-1, with no clear D. From germline, CDR1 is MDHEN and CDR2 SYDVKM. The CDR3 runs 17 residues. V was shortened by 5 bases and J by 3 bases, with 22 bases between the two germline ends.